Below, one T cell receptor beta chain is given with its context. Its antigen remains unidentified. The entry originates in a study of cytotoxic CD8 clonotypes in ibrutinib-treated CLL. Study background: Of the patients, roughly 10 were relapsed/refractory, about 15 treatment-naive and 17 to 18 IGHV unmutated. General study points: Baseline-level clonality went beyond age-matched healthy donors and moved in step with circulating CD8+ T-cell counts. Clonality increased at ibrutinib response, then returned toward baseline at progression. Sustained-remission patients were sampled at different times than progressing patients were.

Profiling relied on immunoSEQ multiplex PCR, and the TCRdb table lists in-frame clones only, not all of them. The sample lists 50,000 to 75,000 clones; more than 70% were seen once. This TCR came from a human donor with chronic lymphocytic leukemia. This specimen was PBMCs, taken after 12 months of ibrutinib treatment.

Written as DNA, the CDR3 is TGTGCCAGCAGGCCCCCCCACATGGACAGAAGATATGGCTACACCTTC. Encoded protein: CASRPPHMDRRYGYTF. The chain combines TRBV5-8 with TRBJ1-2, with a tentative D call TRBD1 (6 bases). The CDR3 consists of 16 residues. Trimming shortened V by 5 bases and J by 5 bases, and 22 bases separated the two germline ends. Germline CDR1 reads SGHTS; CDR2 reads YDEGEE.